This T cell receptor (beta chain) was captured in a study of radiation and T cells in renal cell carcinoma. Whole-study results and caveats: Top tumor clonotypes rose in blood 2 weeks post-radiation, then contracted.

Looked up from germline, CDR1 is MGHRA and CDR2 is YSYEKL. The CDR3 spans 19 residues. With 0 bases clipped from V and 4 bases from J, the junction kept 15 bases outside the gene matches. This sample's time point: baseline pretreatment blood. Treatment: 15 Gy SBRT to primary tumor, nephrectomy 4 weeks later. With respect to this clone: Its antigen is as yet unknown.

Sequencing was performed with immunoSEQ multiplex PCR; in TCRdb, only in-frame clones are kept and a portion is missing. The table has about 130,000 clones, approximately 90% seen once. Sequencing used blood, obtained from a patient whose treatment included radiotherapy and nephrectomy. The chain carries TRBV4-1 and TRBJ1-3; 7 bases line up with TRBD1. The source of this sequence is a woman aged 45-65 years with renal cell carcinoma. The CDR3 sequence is CASSQDRARSQGEGNTIYF. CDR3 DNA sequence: TGCGCCAGCAGCCAAGATCGGGCCCGCAGTCAGGGGGAAGGAAACACCATATATTTT.